Below are 11 T cell receptor beta chains sequenced from a single sample in a study of CD8+CD57+ T cells in acquired aplastic anemia. CD8+CD57+ cell expansion, shown by flow cytometry, had occurred in the patients selected for sequencing. It was genomic DNA that served as the template for profiling TCR beta VDJ and CDR3. TCRdb reanalysed the reads using MiXCR and keeps one entry per CDR3 protein. The top ten hold around a third of the sample, which has about 160,000 distinct CDR3 sequences, less than 50% seen once. Material: sorted CD4+, CD8+, or CD8+CD57+ T cells (not recorded which) from PBMCs. All receptors come from a human donor with aplastic anemia.

The V and J genes are TRBV27 and TRBJ2-7, with 7 bases that match TRBD2. The ends lost 5 bases at V and 1 base at J; junction bases unmatched: 11. There are 16 residues in the CDR3. In germline, CDR1 is MNHEY, CDR2 SMNVEV (reference sequence). The CDR3 bases are TGTGCCAGCAGTCCCCTCCTGACTAGCAGATCCTACGAGCAGTACTTC. Protein: CASSPLLTSRSYEQYF.

This clonotype was seen a handful of times. The chain is built from TRBV30 and TRBJ2-1, with TRBD2 as a possible D gene (5 bases). The V gene's germline CDR1 is GTSNPN and CDR2 SVGIG (reference sequence). Trimming took off 0 bases at V and 8 bases at J, with 8 bases between the two ends. The CDR3 is 12 residues long. The CDR3 spells CAWSVHGDEQFF. CDR3 DNA: TGTGCCTGGAGTGTACACGGGGATGAGCAGTTCTTC.

On this clonotype itself: The CDR3 carries no conserved terminal phenylalanine or tryptophan, so it likely arises from a read error. The chain recombines TRBV2 with TRBJ2-5; TRBD2 matches 8 bases. This CDR3 has 13 amino acids. Germline trimming cut 8 bases from V and 4 bases from J; bases unmatched to any gene: 6. The germline CDR1 and CDR2 sequences are SNHLY and FYNNEI. The CDR3 DNA reads TGTGCCAGCCATCGGGGGGGGGCAGAGACCCAGTACCTC. Its translation is CASHRGGAETQYL.

On this clonotype itself: Germline and junction disagree at one end, which may indicate a read error. The J gene is TRBJ2-6, the V gene TRBV20-1, with D possibly being TRBD2 (6 bases). CDR1 is DFQATT and CDR2 is SNEGSKA in the germline V gene (reference sequence). The CDR3 has 15 residues. The CDR3 sequence: CSARDPSQGGNTEAF. For the CDR3, the DNA is TGCAGTGCTAGAGATCCTTCCCAGGGCGGGAACACTGAAGCTTTC.

There are many counts of this clonotype. The genes are TRBV6-1 and TRBJ2-7; D may correspond to TRBD1 or TRBD2 (5 bases each). The CDR3 extends over 16 amino acids. V was clipped by 5 bases and J by 2 bases, with 19 bases between them. Germline CDR1 MNHNS, CDR2 SASEGT. The CDR3 DNA sequence: TGTGCCAGCAGTACCGGATTTCGGGACCGAACCTACGAGCAGTACTTC. Translated: CASSTGFRDRTYEQYF.

This clonotype was seen many times. The rearrangement uses TRBV9 and TRBJ1-3, with D possibly TRBD1 on 5 matching bases. Trimming left V 2 bases short and J 2 bases short, with 11 bases between. Germline values: CDR1 SGDLS, CDR2 YYNGEE. The CDR3 is 15 residues long. The CDR3 spells CASSVEGWTGNTIYF. The CDR3 DNA reads as TGTGCCAGCAGCGTTGAGGGGTGGACTGGAAACACCATATATTTT.

This clonotype was counted at least ten times. The genes are TRBV4-1 and TRBJ2-7; 7 positions match TRBD2. Germline CDR1 is MGHRA and CDR2 is YSYEKL. The V and J ends lost 1 base and 4 bases, in that order; junction bases with no gene match: 7. The CDR3 is 15 amino acids. CDR3 protein: CASSQVIRGSYEQYF. The CDR3 nucleotides read TGCGCCAGCAGCCAAGTAATACGCGGGAGTTACGAGCAGTACTTC.

This clonotype was seen many times. V is TRBV7-9 and J is TRBJ2-1; 7 nucleotides agree with TRBD1. From germline, CDR1 is SEHNR and CDR2 FQNEAQ (reference sequence). There are 13 residues in the CDR3. The ends lost 5 bases at V and 8 bases at J; junction bases unmatched: 6. CDR3 amino acids: CASSGRDSHEQFF. Here the CDR3 DNA reads TGTGCCAGCAGCGGCCGGGACAGCCATGAGCAGTTCTTC.

This clonotype was found once. J is TRBJ2-7 and V is TRBV19; perhaps TRBD1 as D (6 bases). CDR1 LNHDA and CDR2 SQIVND come from the germline V gene (reference sequence). There are 14 residues in the CDR3. The ends were cut back, 6 bases at V and 3 bases at J, with 15 bases in the middle. The CDR3 loop is CASRPPGASYEQYF. CDR3 coding DNA: TGTGCCAGTAGGCCCCCAGGGGCGAGCTACGAGCAGTACTTC.

This clonotype was observed a single time. The chain links TRBV20-1 to TRBJ2-2; D is perhaps TRBD2 (6 bases). V dropped 0 bases and J dropped 0 bases, with 8 bases sitting between them. This CDR3 is 15 amino acids long. Germline values: CDR1 DFQATT, CDR2 SNEGSKA (reference sequence). The CDR3 nucleotides read TGCAGTGCTAGAGACGGGAGCGCGAACACCGGGGAGCTGTTTTTT. This codes for CSARDGSANTGELFF.

The chain couples TRBV15 to TRBJ1-1; the D is unclear. CDR3 length: 16 residues. V shed 0 bases and J shed 9 bases, with 20 bases lying between them. CDR1 is LNHNV and CDR2 is YYDKDF in the germline V gene (reference sequence). The CDR3 region is CATSRDPPEVAPQAFF. The CDR3 coding sequence is TGTGCCACCAGCAGAGACCCCCCCGAGGTGGCTCCTCAAGCTTTCTTT.